This T cell receptor (beta chain) came from a study of T cell changes during pregnancy in multiple sclerosis. This clone was counted a single time. Germline V gene lookup returns CDR1 MRHNA and CDR2 SNTAGT. The CDR3 runs 17 residues. V was clipped by 6 bases and J by 5 bases; unmatched bases: 11. The method was immunoSEQ multiplex PCR; TCRdb's version includes in-frame clones alone and lacks a portion of them. The table records about 99,000 clones, roughly nine tenths of them present only once. The gene calls are TRBV6-4 and TRBJ2-2, with TRBD2 matching 11 bases. This clonotype originated in a female donor with multiple sclerosis, enrolled in a pregnancy study. The specimen was peripheral blood, collected after pregnancy. The CDR3 DNA sequence: TGTGCCAGCAGCGCACTAGCGGGGGCTGCTCGAACCGGGGAGCTGTTTTTT. The encoded protein is CASSALAGAARTGELFF.